This T cell receptor beta chain comes out of a study of technical replicates of blood from several donors. TCRdb's table, derived via immunoSEQ multiplex PCR, lists solely in-frame clones and lacks some. The sample contains 55,000 to 75,000 clones, about 93% of which appear only once. Germline CDR1 and CDR2: LNHDA and SQIVND (reference sequence). V dropped 5 bases and J dropped 6; count of bases not matched to a gene: 9. The CDR3 is made up of 15 amino acids. Material: PBMCs. The V call is TRBV19, the J call TRBJ1-2; 10 bases map to TRBD1. The TCR comes from a human donor in good health. Some clones in this sample may be carry-over from other donors' samples. CDR3: CASSLWTGGKDGYTF. CDR3 coding DNA: TGTGCCAGTAGTCTCTGGACAGGGGGAAAGGATGGCTACACCTTC.